The clone carrying this T cell receptor beta chain was recorded at least ten times. The data stem from a study of T cell repertoires in cytomegalovirus infection. Study details: Public TCR beta signatures were indicative of both CMV infection and a matching HLA type.

TCRdb re-called the reads through MiXCR, storing one row per CDR3 protein. This sample has about 490,000 distinct CDR3 sequences, with approximately 15% found just once. The germline V gene encodes CDR1 WSHSY and CDR2 SAAADI. V gave up 3 bases and J gave up 8 bases; unmatched junction bases: 8. The CDR3 spans 15 residues. This rearrangement joins TRBV10-2 to TRBJ2-3; 10 nucleotides line up with TRBD2. This sequence originates from a human donor in good health (CMV status not recorded). Some clones in this sample may be carry-over from other donors' samples. Sequenced material: CD8+ T cells from PBMCs. CDR3: CASSEPSGGRGTQYF. CDR3 nucleotides: TGCGCCAGCAGTGAACCTAGCGGGGGCAGGGGTACGCAGTATTTT.